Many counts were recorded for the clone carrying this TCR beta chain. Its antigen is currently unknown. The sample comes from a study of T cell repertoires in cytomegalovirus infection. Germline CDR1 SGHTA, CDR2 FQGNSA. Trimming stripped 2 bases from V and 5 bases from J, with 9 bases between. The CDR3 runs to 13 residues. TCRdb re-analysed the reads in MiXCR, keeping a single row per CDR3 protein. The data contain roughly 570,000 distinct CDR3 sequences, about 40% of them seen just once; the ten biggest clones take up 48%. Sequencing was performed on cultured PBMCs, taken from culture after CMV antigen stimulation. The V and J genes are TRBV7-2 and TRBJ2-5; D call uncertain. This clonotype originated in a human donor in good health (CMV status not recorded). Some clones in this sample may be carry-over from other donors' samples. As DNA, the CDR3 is TGTGCCAGCAGCTTAACTGGGCTGGAGACCCAGTACTTC. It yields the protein CASSLTGLETQYF.